This passage covers 8 T cell receptor beta chains from one sample sequenced in a study of CD8+ T cells in alopecia areata. Indicated treatment: oral pan-JAK inhibitor, 5-10 mg twice daily. Extracted from the samples, RNA was reverse transcribed into cDNA to serve as the sequencing template. Profiled with immunoSEQ multiplex PCR; TCRdb holds only in-frame clones, not every one. The profile shows roughly 120,000 clones, around three fifths of them singletons. The starting material was CD8+ T cells sorted from blood, obtained at week 24, from a patient treated with tofacitinib. Every receptor here comes from a human donor with alopecia areata.

J is TRBJ2-1 and V is TRBV10-3, with unresolved D. V shed 3 bases and J shed 8 bases, with 8 bases lying between them. Per germline, CDR1 ENHRY and CDR2 SYGVKD. The CDR3 is 12 amino acids. The CDR3 protein is CAISEDMHEQFF. Here the CDR3 DNA reads TGTGCCATCAGTGAAGACATGCATGAGCAGTTCTTC.

The chain carries TRBV4-1 and TRBJ2-7; D is undetermined. Germline values: CDR1 MGHRA, CDR2 YSYEKL. V was clipped by 6 bases and J by 9 bases, with 21 bases between them. The CDR3 has 14 residues. DNA of the CDR3: TGCGCCAGCAGTAAACCAGAGAATACGATCGGGCAGTACTTC. Its protein product is CASSKPENTIGQYF.

This clone was picked up a small number of times. This sequence joins TRBV27 and TRBJ2-5, with D hard to call. CDR3 size: 15 residues. Germline values: CDR1 MNHEY, CDR2 SMNVEV (reference sequence). V lost 0 bases and J lost 3, with 11 bases in between. The CDR3 DNA is TGTGCCAGCAGTTTATCGACCGGGCTTGAAGAGACCCAGTACTTC. Its protein product is CASSLSTGLEETQYF.

This clone turned up a few times. The chain uses TRBV29-1 and TRBJ2-7; D gene uncertain. This CDR3 is built from 13 residues. Germline CDR1 reads SQVTM; CDR2 reads ANQGSEA. V was cut by 1 base and J by 5 bases, with 12 bases left in between. CDR3 region: CSVEGPRLHEQYF. The DNA of the CDR3 is TGCAGCGTTGAAGGTCCACGACTCCACGAGCAGTACTTC.

In this sample, this clone turned up once. The chain links TRBV27 to TRBJ1-2; 8 bases fit TRBD1. With 5 bases clipped from V and 4 bases from J, the junction kept 12 bases outside the gene matches. The CDR3 sequence is 16 residues long. Germline CDR1 and CDR2: MNHEY and SMNVEV (reference sequence). The CDR3 bases are TGTGCCAGCAGTCACCGTCAGGGGGCGGTTATCTATGGCTACACCTTC. Translation gives CASSHRQGAVIYGYTF.

This chain joins TRBV5-1 and TRBJ2-7; perhaps D is TRBD1 or TRBD2 (6 bases each). Germline-derived CDR1 and CDR2 are SGHRS and YFSETQ. The V gene lost 0 bases and the J gene lost 6 bases, with 16 bases spanning the gap. This CDR3 has 15 amino acids. CDR3 sequence reads: CASSLEGGPSFEQYF. CDR3 nucleotide sequence: TGCGCCAGCAGCTTGGAGGGGGGACCTTCGTTCGAGCAGTACTTC.

The chain combines TRBV13 with TRBJ1-1; no clear D. CDR1 is PRHDT and CDR2 is FYEKMQ in the germline V gene (reference sequence). Trimming shortened V by 6 bases and J by 6 bases, and 17 bases separated the two germline ends. This CDR3 contains 14 residues. CDR3 DNA sequence: TGTGCCAGCAGTTTCGCTAGCTACGATCCTGAAGCTTTCTTT. This translates into CASSFASYDPEAFF.

The CDR3 sequence is CASSLAPGQGNYEQYF. CDR3 in DNA: TGTGCCAGCAGCTTAGCCCCGGGACAGGGAAACTACGAGCAGTACTTC. The chain joins TRBV7-2 to TRBJ2-7, with 9 bases identical to TRBD1. The length of the CDR3 is 16 residues. Trimming cost V 0 bases and J 3 bases; bases outside gene matches: 6. Germline CDR1 reads SGHTA; CDR2 reads FQGNSA.